This T cell receptor beta chain was identified during a study of cytomegalovirus exposure and HLA in healthy donors. Study-level findings and limits: When analyzed later, the rates of TCR association showed variation by HLA locus, with DRB1 the most and HLA-C the fewest. The likely explanation for a cluster of highly shared sequence variants was sequencing artifact. A classifier reportedly called cytomegalovirus status with high sensitivity and specificity.

CDR3 length: 13 residues. V gave up 3 bases and J gave up 3 bases, with 6 bases separating them. CDR1 and CDR2 from the germline V gene are MNHNS and SASEGT. As concerns this clone: Its matching antigen is unknown.

Amplification used 60 Vbeta primers and 13 Jbeta primers. Measured with immunoSEQ multiplex PCR; TCRdb has only the in-frame clones, and not every one. The data show 74,000 or so clones, with around 67% seen just once and more than 2% held by the top ten. Nominally healthy donors were sampled, though unrecorded immune exposures were likely. This receptor was obtained from a woman aged 30 to 39 in good health and CMV-seronegative. The chain links TRBV6-1 to TRBJ1-5; D gene uncertain. Sequenced material: PBMCs. The CDR3, as DNA: TGTGCCAGCAGTGACACATTCAATCAGCCCCAGCATTTT. Residues: CASSDTFNQPQHF.